Presented here are 22 T cell receptor beta chains from one specimen sequenced in a study of CD8+ T cells in alopecia areata. Investigators isolated RNA and reverse transcribed it into cDNA to act as the sequencing template. Clones were sequenced by immunoSEQ multiplex PCR, and TCRdb holds only the in-frame ones, with some missing. The profile covers around 290,000 clones, none occurring a single time. It was with CD4, CD8alpha, NKG2D, NKG2ACE and other markers that pooled cutaneous lymph node cells were sorted. The specimen was CD4+ T cells sorted from a lymph node. These receptors were taken from a C3H/HeJ mouse with alopecia areata. The mouse line has the MHC haplotype H2-k.

As regards this clone: Mouse germline and gene names are used. The read finishes 4 residues shy of the CDR3 end, and the germline J gene is used to complete it. This chain joins TRBV31 and TRBJ2-5; D may be TRBD1 (7 bases). Between the trimmed V and J ends, which lost 2 bases and 3 bases, there was a span of 9 bases. CDR1 is GKSSPN, CDR2 SITVG, per germline. The length of the CDR3 is 13 residues. The CDR3 is CAWSEGAQDTQYF. The CDR3 DNA, read in part, is TGTGCCTGGAGTGAGGGGGCGCAAGAC.

About this clone itself: These gene names are mouse names. The read comes to an end 3 residues before the CDR3 does, leaving the germline J gene to fill in the end. The rearrangement uses TRBV19 and TRBJ1-6; D remains unclear. TRBJ1-6 is known as an ORF, though its function is uncertain. V was pared by 0 bases and J by 0 bases, with 7 bases between. The CDR3 has 16 residues. The V gene's germline CDR1 is FNHDT and CDR2 SITEND (reference sequence). CDR3 residues: CASSIAENSYNSPLYF. CDR3 bases read: TGTGCCAGCAGTATAGCTGAGAATTCCTATAATTCGCCC.

A note on this clone: The genes and germline here are from mouse. The DNA ends 4 residues before the CDR3 does, and the rest of the CDR3 is filled in from the germline J gene. V and J are TRBV13-1 and TRBJ2-5; D unclear. The V gene lost 1 base and the J gene lost 0 bases, with 6 bases spanning the gap. CDR3 length: 14 residues. Germline CDR1 and CDR2: NSHNY and SYGAGN. CDR3 bases read: TGTGCCAGCAGTGATCAGGTTAACCAAGAC. Residues: CASSDQVNQD. The whole CDR3 reads CASSDQVNQDTQYF.

On this clone: The genes are named according to mouse. The read is 4 residues too short to cover the CDR3 end, so that end is filled in from the germline J gene. The chain links TRBV19 to TRBJ1-1; TRBD1 agrees at 9 bases. CDR3 length: 12 residues. The V gene's germline CDR1 is FNHDT and CDR2 SITEND (reference sequence). With 9 bases clipped from V and 3 bases from J, the junction kept 3 bases outside the gene matches. The sequenced CDR3 bases are TGTGCCACCGGACAGGGGTACACA. It translates to CATGQGYT. From start to end, the CDR3 is CATGQGYTEVFF. Variable domain in full (rest from reference TRBV19 and TRBJ1-1): GGIITQTPKFLIGQEGQKLTLKCQQNFNHDTMYWYRQDSGKGLRLIYYSITENDLQKGDLSEGYDASREKKSSFSLTVTSAQKNEMAVFLCATGQGYTEVFFGKGTRLTVV.

Notes on this clone: The gene symbols are mouse symbols. The read gets to within 4 residues of the CDR3 end, and the germline J gene fills in the rest. This rearrangement joins TRBV19 to TRBJ2-7; D is possibly TRBD1 (6 bases). The CDR3 consists of 13 residues. CDR1 is FNHDT, CDR2 SITEND, per germline (reference sequence). The CDR3 spells CASSPGTKYEQYF. The part of the CDR3 DNA that was read is TGTGCCAGCAGCCCCGGGACAAAATAT.

This clone has just a few counts. Mouse gene names apply. The read comes to an end 4 residues before the CDR3 does, leaving the germline J gene to fill in the end. This chain connects TRBV19 to TRBJ1-1; a weak D match, TRBD1 (5 bases). Trimming stripped 3 bases from V and 3 bases from J, with 6 bases between. Germline CDR1 reads FNHDT; CDR2 reads SITEND (reference sequence). The CDR3 loop spans 12 amino acids. CDR3 region: CASSRQYTEVFF. The DNA read from the CDR3 is TGTGCCAGCAGTAGACAGTACACA.

This clone showed up many times. Gene names follow the mouse nomenclature. The read stops 4 residues short of the end of the CDR3; the missing end is completed from the germline J gene. The sample has other DNA sequences that encode this CDR3 too. V is TRBV13-1 and J is TRBJ1-2, with D tentatively TRBD1 (5 bases). V was shortened by 0 bases and J by 0 bases, with 9 bases between the two germline ends. The CDR3 sequence is 15 residues long. Germline CDR1 NSHNY, CDR2 SYGAGN. The sequenced CDR3 bases are TGTGCCAGCAGTGATGCTGGGGGTGCAAACTCC. Amino acids: CASSDAGGANS. The complete CDR3 protein is CASSDAGGANSDYTF.

On this clone: Gene labels here are mouse ones. The read falls 4 residues short of the CDR3 end, and the missing part is taken from the germline J gene. V gene TRBV13-3 combines with J gene TRBJ2-3, with 10 bases matching TRBD1. The CDR3 has 15 residues. Germline V lookup: CDR1 NNHDY, CDR2 SYVADS. This chain's CDR3 is CASSEEGDRGETLYF. The sequenced CDR3 bases are TGTGCCAGCAGTGAAGAAGGGGACAGGGGAGAA.

In its sample, this clone was seen many times. Germline and genes: mouse. With the read ending 4 residues before the CDR3 end, the germline J gene is used to fill in that end. The genes are TRBV17 and TRBJ2-3; TRBD2 aligns across 11 bases. J was trimmed by 0 bases and V by 1 base; bases with no gene match: 9. This CDR3 is built from 19 residues. Per germline, CDR1 MNHDT and CDR2 YYDKIL. This CDR3 is CASSRGDRTGGSSAETLYF. The CDR3 DNA, read in part, is TGTGCTAGCAGTAGAGGGGACAGGACTGGGGGGTCCAGTGCAGAA. The variable domain in full, completed from reference TRBV17 and TRBJ2-3, reads DTTVKQNPRYKLARVGKPVNLICSQTMNHDTMYWYQKKPNQAPKLLLFYYDKILNREADTFEKFQSSRPNNSFCSLYIGSAGLEYSAMYLCASSRGDRTGGSSAETLYFGSGTRLTVL.

About this clone: Gene names and germline refer to mouse. With the read ending 4 residues before the CDR3 end, the germline J gene is used to fill in that end. The rearrangement uses TRBV31 and TRBJ2-5, with 10 bases identical to TRBD2. Germline V gene data show CDR1 as GKSSPN and CDR2 as SITVG. The V segment lost 7 bases and the J segment 2 bases; nucleotides outside the gene matches: 3. The CDR3 contains 13 residues. CDR3 region: CALTGGSQDTQYF. The sequenced CDR3 bases are TGTGCCTTGACTGGGGGGTCCCAAGAC.

Comments on this clone: Gene names and germline refer to mouse. The read ends 4 residues before the CDR3 terminus; that terminus is restored from the germline J gene. V usage is TRBV5 and J usage is TRBJ2-3; a possible D gene is TRBD2 (6 bases). Germline-derived CDR1 and CDR2 are LGHNA and YNLKQL (reference sequence). V was cut by 4 bases and J by 1 base, with 12 bases left in between. The CDR3 is 15 amino acids. The CDR3 bases that were read are TGTGCCAGCAGCCCCTCTGGGGTTGGTGCAGAA. It codes for CASSPSGVGAE. The whole CDR3 protein reads CASSPSGVGAETLYF.

Remarks on this clone: Gene names and germline match the mouse. The read ends 4 residues shy of where the CDR3 ends; the end is completed using the germline J gene. The chain carries TRBV31 and TRBJ2-2, with D possibly matching TRBD2 (5 bases). CDR3 length equals 14 residues. The V end lost 0 bases, the J end lost 0 bases, and 5 bases lay between the germline ends. CDR1 GKSSPN and CDR2 SITVG come from the germline V gene. The DNA read from the CDR3 is TGTGCCTGGAGTCTACTGGCAAACACCGGG. It translates to CAWSLLANTG. The complete CDR3 protein is CAWSLLANTGQLYF.

This clone was found a few times. The gene names given are mouse names. The CDR3 end is not reached by the read, which stops 4 residues before it; the germline J gene fills it in. The V call is TRBV19, the J call TRBJ2-1; 7 nucleotides match TRBD1. The J segment lost 4 bases and the V segment lost 6 bases, leaving 7 bases of the junction unmatched. The germline gives CDR1 FNHDT, CDR2 SITEND (reference sequence). This CDR3 has 14 residues. The CDR3: CASTPPGQYAEQFF. The CDR3 DNA, read in part, is TGTGCCAGCACCCCTCCGGGACAGTATGCT. Using reference TRBV19 and TRBJ2-1 for the parts outside the CDR3, the full variable domain is GGIITQTPKFLIGQEGQKLTLKCQQNFNHDTMYWYRQDSGKGLRLIYYSITENDLQKGDLSEGYDASREKKSSFSLTVTSAQKNEMAVFLCASTPPGQYAEQFFGPGTRLTVL.

In regard to this clone: Genes here carry mouse names. The sequenced fragment ends 4 residues before the CDR3 boundary, so the rest is inferred from the germline J gene. The chain carries TRBV31 and TRBJ2-5; 9 nucleotides line up with TRBD2. From germline, CDR1 is GKSSPN and CDR2 SITVG. The CDR3 is 14 residues long. Incomplete CDR3 DNA: TGTGCCTGGAGTCTCCGGGACTGGGAAGAC. As protein: CAWSLRDWED. The whole CDR3 protein reads CAWSLRDWEDTQYF.

There are a few counts of this clone. Gene names are mouse gene names. The read ends 3 residues early relative to the CDR3; the germline J gene fills the gap. V gene TRBV5 combines with J gene TRBJ1-6; a possible D gene is TRBD1 (6 bases). TRBJ1-6 is assigned to the ORF class and has an uncertain function. The CDR3 is 17 residues long. The germline gives CDR1 LGHNA, CDR2 YNLKQL (reference sequence). Deletions cut 0 bases from V and 2 bases from J, with 11 bases between. The covered CDR3 bases are TGTGCCAGCAGCCAAGACCCTCAGGGGCCCTATAATTCGCCC. Its translation is CASSQDPQGPYNSP. The whole CDR3 protein reads CASSQDPQGPYNSPLYF.

This clone occurred a few times. Mouse names are used for the genes. The sequenced fragment ends 4 residues before the CDR3 boundary, so the rest is inferred from the germline J gene. The V and J genes are TRBV5 and TRBJ1-1; 10 positions match TRBD1. The CDR3 runs 16 residues. Germline V gives CDR1 LGHNA, CDR2 YNLKQL (reference sequence). V shed 4 bases, J shed 0 bases, and the junction held 5 bases outside the gene matches. The CDR3 here is CASSPPDRGTNTEVFF. Partial CDR3 DNA: TGTGCCAGCAGCCCCCCGGACAGGGGGACAAACACA.

This clone was counted between two and nine times. Mouse gene names and germline throughout. The read terminates 4 residues before the CDR3 end, so the remaining end is supplied by the germline J gene. V is TRBV13-3 and J is TRBJ1-1; D perhaps matches TRBD1 (5 bases). This CDR3 is 12 amino acids long. Germline CDR1 reads NNHDY; CDR2 reads SYVADS. CDR3 amino acids: CASSDVQGEVFF. The CDR3 bases that were read are TGTGCCAGCAGTGATGTCCAGGGA.

There are a few counts of this clone. The genes are named according to mouse. The observed sequence ends 4 residues before the CDR3 terminus, with the missing tail filled in from the germline J gene. Other DNA sequences in this specimen translate into the identical CDR3. V is TRBV13-1 and J is TRBJ2-3; a weak D match, TRBD1 (6 bases). The germline CDR1 and CDR2 sequences are NSHNY and SYGAGN. The ends were cut back, 3 bases at V and 4 bases at J, with 9 bases in the middle. The CDR3 is made up of 13 amino acids. The CDR3 bases that were read are TGTGCCAGCAGTGGCGGGACAACAGAA. This encodes CASSGGTTE. The full CDR3 reads CASSGGTTETLYF.

This clone was seen more than once but under ten times. The gene names given are mouse names. The read finishes 4 residues shy of the CDR3 end, and the germline J gene is used to complete it. J is TRBJ2-2 and V is TRBV13-1, with D possibly TRBD2 on 6 matching bases. This CDR3 comprises 15 residues. Germline values: CDR1 NSHNY, CDR2 SYGAGN. The V gene lost 3 bases and the J gene lost 2 bases, with 11 bases spanning the gap. The covered CDR3 bases are TGTGCCAGCAGTGGCGGGACTTTTAACACCGGG. This translates into CASSGGTFNTG. The whole CDR3 region reads CASSGGTFNTGQLYF.

This clone was detected only a few times. Germline and genes here are mouse. The read terminates 4 residues before the CDR3 end, so the remaining end is supplied by the germline J gene. The chain has TRBV29 and TRBJ1-2; TRBD1 aligns across 9 bases. J was trimmed by 3 bases and V by 1 base; bases with no gene match: 6. CDR3 length: 16 amino acids. Germline CDR1 MSHET, CDR2 SYDVDS. The CDR3 DNA, read in part, is TGTGCTAGCAGTTTATTTCAGGACAGGGGAGACTCC. As protein: CASSLFQDRGDS. The entire CDR3 protein reads CASSLFQDRGDSDYTF.

The table lists this clone with a few counts. The genes are named according to mouse. The read terminates 4 residues ahead of where the CDR3 ends, so the germline J gene completes it. This rearrangement joins TRBV5 to TRBJ2-3; 10 nucleotides match TRBD2. The ends lost 3 bases at V and 0 bases at J; junction bases unmatched: 3. CDR3 length: 16 residues. The V gene's germline CDR1 is LGHNA and CDR2 YNLKQL (reference sequence). CDR3 region: CASSHGTGASAETLYF. The sequenced CDR3 bases are TGTGCCAGCAGCCATGGGACTGGGGCTAGTGCAGAA.

In regard to this clone: Gene names refer to mouse genes. The CDR3 goes on 4 residues after the read ends, and that part is filled in from the germline J gene. The chain recombines TRBV19 with TRBJ2-1, with 7 bases aligning to TRBD2. V lost 6 bases to trimming and J lost 0 bases; unmatched junction nucleotides: 3. The CDR3 covers 14 residues. The V gene's germline CDR1 is FNHDT and CDR2 SITEND (reference sequence). Incomplete CDR3 DNA: TGTGCCAGCAAGCCTGGGGGTAACTATGCT. It is translated as CASKPGGNYA. The complete CDR3 protein is CASKPGGNYAEQFF.